These T cell receptor beta chains were read from a single sample in a study of tumor-infiltrating lymphocytes in primary liver carcinoma. MiXCR, run by TCRdb on the multiplex PCR reads, gives a single entry per CDR3 protein. This table holds about 64,000 distinct CDR3 sequences, about three quarters found once. What was sequenced was liver tumor tissue from sampling region 4. These receptors all come from a man aged 40-55 years with primary liver carcinoma and hepatitis B virus infection. CDR3s leave out the opening cysteine and the closing phenylalanine or tryptophan. A D gene is named only where the DNA matches it firmly.

-	TRBV20-1	TRBJ2-2	SVRRWGVTGELF
-	TRBV7-6	TRBJ2-5	ASSSLVGGSLKAQY
-	TRBV11-2	TRBJ2-2	PSNLLGTNTGELF
TRBD1	TRBV29-1	TRBJ2-7	SAAWTGGYEQY
-	TRBV7-3	TRBJ2-3	ASSFGQADTDTQY
TRBD1	TRBV11-2	TRBJ1-4	AISLGRTGGNNEKLL
-	TRBV10-3	TRBJ2-6	AIKENSGANILT
-	TRBV6-5	TRBJ1-2	ASSPPGSHGYT
-	TRBV6-6	TRBJ2-3	ASNPIEGGVTDTQY
TRBD1	TRBV4-3	TRBJ2-7	ASSPKDRTYEHY
-	TRBV7-8	TRBJ2-7	ASSFDSAYEQY
-	TRBV6-6	TRBJ2-3	ASARSLASTDTQY
TRBD2	TRBV5-1	TRBJ2-2	AGSLTSGGSVELF
-	TRBV7-9	TRBJ1-1	ASNLAETVMNTVAF
-	TRBV29-1	TRBJ2-3	SVVNTDTQY
TRBD1	TRBV6-5	TRBJ2-1	ASSNPTGVMTNEQF
-	TRBV24-1	TRBJ2-2	ATSPIGTNTGELF
TRBD2	TRBV6-1	TRBJ2-7	ASNLLAGNEAYEQY
-	TRBV29-1	TRBJ2-2	SVRGGGTGELF
-	TRBV11-2	TRBJ2-5	ASSIPTRSRQETHY
-	TRBV7-9	TRBJ2-1	PSSKSIRASKQF
-	TRBV12-3/TRBV12-4	TRBJ1-5	TSSFGQGSSQPQH
-	TRBV19	TRBJ2-1	ASSIRENSYNEQF
-	TRBV29-1	TRBJ1-1	SVVTANTEAF
TRBD2	TRBV6-6	TRBJ2-7	TSSYALAGGEQY
-	TRBV11-2	TRBJ1-1	ASSRGSAGIFTETF
TRBD2	TRBV11-3	TRBJ2-1	ASSLGLTSASYGEQF
-	TRBV11-2	TRBJ2-7	ASSFDYTYEQY
-	TRBV29-1	TRBJ2-5	SVEGRGVLGRSQY
TRBD1	TRBV4-1	TRBJ1-6	VSSHYLQGADSHLH
-	TRBV11-2	TRBJ1-2	ASSLDHSGKYSYT
-	TRBV11-2	TRBJ1-1	ASSRGRAWVFTVAF
-	TRBV28	TRBJ2-7	ASSRERQDYYGQY
TRBD2	TRBV6-5	TRBJ2-3	ASTSLPLSGATDTQY
TRBD2	TRBV29-1	TRBJ2-1	RVGLMGGFYNEQF
-	TRBV12-3/TRBV12-4	TRBJ1-2	ANSFRGSSYGYT
-	TRBV5-1	TRBJ2-6	ASSLVSGANVLT
-	TRBV11-3	TRBJ2-6	ASSPTAQSGVNVLT
-	TRBV5-4	TRBJ2-5	ASSTDQETQY
TRBD2	TRBV5-1	TRBJ2-1	ASTLGASGRNEQF
-	TRBV4-3	TRBJ2-2	ASSQYWAAGELF
TRBD1	TRBV6-5	TRBJ2-3	ASEARTGLVDTQY
TRBD1	TRBV5-4	TRBJ1-4	ASSFTGTANEKLF
-	TRBV19	TRBJ2-7	ASSPRRLGGEQY
-	TRBV11-1	TRBJ2-1	ASSPPPGRRVFSEQF
-	TRBV11-2	TRBJ2-5	ASNLVRLALGKKETQY
TRBD2	TRBV7-9	TRBJ2-1	ASSLGGGPLSINEQF
-	TRBV7-9	TRBJ2-5	ANSSRGGLQETQY